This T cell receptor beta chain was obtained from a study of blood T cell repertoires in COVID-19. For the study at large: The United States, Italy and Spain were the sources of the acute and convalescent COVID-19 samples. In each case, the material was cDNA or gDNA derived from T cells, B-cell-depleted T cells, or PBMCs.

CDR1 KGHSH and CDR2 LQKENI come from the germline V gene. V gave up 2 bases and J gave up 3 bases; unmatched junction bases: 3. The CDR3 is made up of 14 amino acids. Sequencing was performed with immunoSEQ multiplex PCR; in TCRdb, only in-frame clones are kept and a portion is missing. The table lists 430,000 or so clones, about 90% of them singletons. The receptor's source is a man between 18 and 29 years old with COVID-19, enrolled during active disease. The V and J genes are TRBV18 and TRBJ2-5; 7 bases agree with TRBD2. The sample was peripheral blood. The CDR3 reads CASSPSGGEETQYF. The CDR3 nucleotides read TGTGCCAGCTCACCATCGGGGGGTGAAGAGACCCAGTACTTC.